Shown below are 21 T cell receptor beta chains from a single sample sequenced in a study of somatic mutations in cytotoxic T cells in rheumatoid arthritis. The method was immunoSEQ multiplex PCR; TCRdb's version includes in-frame clones alone and lacks a portion of them. The repertoire holds some 30,000 clones, with around 86% as singletons. The sequenced material came from CD8+ T cells sorted from blood. These receptors all stem from an adult with rheumatoid arthritis.

DNA for the CDR3: TGTGCCACCAGCAGAGACAGGGGCGCTGAGGGCTACACCTTC. Amino acid sequence: CATSRDRGAEGYTF. The chain combines TRBV15 with TRBJ1-2; D might be TRBD1 (6 bases). V lost 0 bases and J lost 8, with 13 bases in between. CDR1 and CDR2 (germline): LNHNV, YYDKDF (reference sequence). This CDR3 comprises 14 residues.

The V and J genes are TRBV5-6 and TRBJ2-7, with a possible D match to TRBD1 (5 bases). This CDR3 is 16 amino acids long. Germline CDR1 and CDR2: SGHDT and YYEEEE. V was cut by 0 bases and J by 3 bases, with 16 bases left in between. CDR3 DNA sequence: TGTGCCAGCAGCTTGGCCAAAAATGGCAGGGTCTACGAGCAGTACTTC. Translating gives CASSLAKNGRVYEQYF.

This chain links TRBV30 with TRBJ2-3; D unclear. V lost 3 bases to trimming and J lost 4 bases, with 11 bases between them. The germline CDR1 and CDR2 sequences are GTSNPN and SVGIG (reference sequence). CDR3 size: 13 residues. DNA for the CDR3: TGTGCCTGGAGGCAGCTAGGGCCAGATACGCAGTATTTT. This codes for CAWRQLGPDTQYF.

The chain links TRBV2 to TRBJ1-5; D not certain. Looked up from germline, CDR1 is SNHLY and CDR2 is FYNNEI. Trimming pared 6 bases from V and 2 bases from J, leaving 17 bases between. The CDR3 has 16 residues. The CDR3: CASRGGGFDGNQPQHF. CDR3 DNA sequence: TGTGCCAGCAGGGGTGGAGGATTTGATGGCAATCAGCCCCAGCATTTT.

This chain uses TRBV6-6 with TRBJ2-1; no clear D gene. The CDR3 totals 15 residues. V lost 2 bases to trimming and J lost 5 bases, with 13 bases between them. CDR1 and CDR2 (germline): MNHNY, SVGAGI (reference sequence). CDR3 loop: CASSYATGRDNEQFF. CDR3 bases: TGTGCCAGCAGTTACGCGACGGGTAGGGACAATGAGCAGTTCTTC.

The chain uses TRBV7-2 and TRBJ2-5, with 8 bases matching TRBD1. CDR1 and CDR2 (germline): SGHTA, FQGNSA. CDR3 length: 16 amino acids. Unmatched junction bases numbered 9, after V lost 1 base and J lost 5 bases. The CDR3 DNA reads as TGTGCCAGCAGCTTAGGGGACAGGCCCCTCCGCGAGACCCAGTACTTC. It specifies CASSLGDRPLRETQYF.

For the CDR3, the DNA is TGTGCCAGCAGACCCTCGATACAGATTTACACCGGGGAGCTGTTTTTT. Translating it yields CASRPSIQIYTGELFF. The rearrangement joins TRBV27 to TRBJ2-2, with D hard to call. Germline lookup yields CDR1 MNHEY and CDR2 SMNVEV (reference sequence). Trimming left V 6 bases short and J 3 bases short, with 17 bases between. The CDR3 runs 16 residues.

This chain connects TRBV7-6 to TRBJ2-1; no clear D gene. V was pared by 2 bases and J by 5 bases, with 4 bases between. The CDR3 has 12 residues. Germline CDR1 SGHVS, CDR2 FNYEAQ. The CDR3 loop is CASSLRNNEQFF. CDR3 nucleotides: TGTGCCAGCAGCTTAAGAAACAATGAGCAGTTCTTC.

The rearrangement uses TRBV4-2 and TRBJ2-3; 8 nucleotides agree with TRBD1. There are 17 residues in the CDR3. Per germline, CDR1 LGHNA and CDR2 YNFKEQ. V was clipped by 1 base and J by 6 bases; unmatched bases: 12. The CDR3 protein is CASSQGWGQGAWDTQYF. CDR3 coding DNA: TGTGCCAGCAGCCAAGGATGGGGCCAGGGGGCATGGGATACGCAGTATTTT.

CDR3 loop: CASNPPGSTEAFF. In DNA form, the CDR3 reads TGTGCCAGCAACCCACCGGGTTCCACTGAAGCTTTCTTT. The genes are TRBV25-1 and TRBJ1-1; unclear D gene. CDR1 is MGHDK, CDR2 SYGVNS, per germline. Trimming took 7 bases from V and 4 from J, leaving 13 bases between them. This CDR3 is 13 amino acids long.

CDR3 sequence reads: CASSVSDGSYEQYF. The CDR3 bases are TGTGCCAGCAGCGTATCGGACGGGTCCTACGAGCAGTACTTC. The chain has TRBV9 and TRBJ2-7; D is unresolved. The germline CDR1 and CDR2 sequences are SGDLS and YYNGEE. Trimming removed 1 base at V and 1 base at J, with 9 bases between. The CDR3 consists of 14 residues.

V and J are TRBV4-2 and TRBJ1-2; tentative D call: TRBD1 (5 bases). This CDR3 is built from 14 residues. CDR1 and CDR2 from the germline V gene are LGHNA and YNFKEQ. Deletions cut 0 bases from V and 4 bases from J, with 9 bases between. The CDR3 reads CASSQDSGVYGYTF. CDR3 in DNA: TGTGCCAGCAGCCAAGATTCGGGGGTCTATGGCTACACCTTC.

The DNA of the CDR3 is TGCGCCAGCAGCCACCTTCCGGGACTAGCGGGAGGCGAAGGGAATGAGCAGTTCTTC. Protein product: CASSHLPGLAGGEGNEQFF. The V and J genes are TRBV4-1 and TRBJ2-1; 15 nucleotides align to TRBD2. Germline lookup yields CDR1 MGHRA and CDR2 YSYEKL. The CDR3 totals 19 residues. J lost 7 bases, V lost 3 bases, and 13 bases had no gene match.

This chain connects TRBV2 to TRBJ2-1; 9 positions match TRBD1. From germline, CDR1 is SNHLY and CDR2 FYNNEI. This CDR3 is built from 14 residues. J gave up 4 bases and V 7 bases, and 5 bases lay outside the gene matches. The CDR3 coding sequence is TGTGCCAGCAAGGACAGGGGACTATACAATGAGCAGTTCTTC. Its translation is CASKDRGLYNEQFF. The full variable domain, with the rest looked up from reference TRBV2 and TRBJ2-1, is EPEVTQTPSHQVTQMGQEVILRCVPISNHLYFYWYRQILGQKVEFLVSFYNNEISEKSEIFDDQFSVERPDGSNFTLKIRSTKLEDSAMYFCASKDRGLYNEQFFGPGTRLTVL.

The chain has TRBV13 and TRBJ2-1; D is uncertain. V shed 1 base and J shed 7 bases, with 8 bases lying between them. This CDR3 comprises 13 residues. Germline loops: CDR1 PRHDT, CDR2 FYEKMQ (reference sequence). The CDR3 bases are TGTGCCAGCAGCTTAGAGAACGGGAATGAGCAGTTCTTC. Protein product: CASSLENGNEQFF.

The chain uses TRBV19 and TRBJ2-1; 13 nucleotides align to TRBD2. The CDR3 contains 17 residues. CDR1 is LNHDA and CDR2 is SQIVND in the germline V gene (reference sequence). With V trimmed by 7 bases and J by 8 bases, 14 bases remained unmatched. This chain's CDR3 is CASNNRARTSGSYEQFF. CDR3 bases: TGTGCCAGTAACAACAGGGCCCGGACTAGCGGGAGCTATGAGCAGTTCTTC.

The V and J genes are TRBV5-5 and TRBJ2-1; 7 nucleotides agree with TRBD2. This CDR3 comprises 16 residues. V lost 4 bases to trimming and J lost 0 bases; unmatched junction nucleotides: 7. The germline gives CDR1 SGHKS, CDR2 YYEKEE (reference sequence). CDR3 region: CASSLLRESSYNEQFF. The CDR3, as DNA: TGTGCCAGCAGCCTTTTGCGGGAGAGCTCCTACAATGAGCAGTTCTTC.

The chain combines TRBV5-1 with TRBJ1-1, with unresolved D. CDR3 size: 12 residues. Germline CDR1 is SGHRS and CDR2 is YFSETQ. Deletions cut 7 bases from V and 1 base from J, with 8 bases between. The DNA for the CDR3 is TGCGCCAGCGGGCCCCAGAACACTGAAGCTTTCTTT. The encoded protein is CASGPQNTEAFF.

V and J are TRBV10-2 and TRBJ2-1; TRBD2 might be the D (7 bases). The V gene lost 6 bases and the J gene lost 4 bases, with 13 bases spanning the gap. CDR3 length equals 14 residues. Germline V gene data show CDR1 as WSHSY and CDR2 as SAAADI. The CDR3 loop is CASSGGLVYNEQFF. Written as DNA, the CDR3 is TGCGCCAGCAGCGGGGGGCTAGTTTACAATGAGCAGTTCTTC.

The chain links TRBV29-1 to TRBJ2-3; 13 positions agree with TRBD2. V dropped 7 bases and J dropped 2; count of bases not matched to a gene: 6. The CDR3 extends over 15 amino acids. Germline V gene data show CDR1 as SQVTM and CDR2 as ANQGSEA. CDR3 in amino acids: CSAVGLAGVTDTQYF. The CDR3 coding sequence is TGCAGCGCCGTTGGACTAGCGGGGGTCACAGATACGCAGTATTTT.

The rearrangement uses TRBV4-1 and TRBJ1-5; maybe TRBD1 (5 bases). Per germline, CDR1 MGHRA and CDR2 YSYEKL. The CDR3 has 17 residues. V was shortened by 3 bases and J by 1 base, with 16 bases between the two germline ends. Written as DNA, the CDR3 is TGCGCCAGCAGCCAGAGCCGATACGGGGGAAGCAATCAGCCCCAGCATTTT. Translating it yields CASSQSRYGGSNQPQHF.